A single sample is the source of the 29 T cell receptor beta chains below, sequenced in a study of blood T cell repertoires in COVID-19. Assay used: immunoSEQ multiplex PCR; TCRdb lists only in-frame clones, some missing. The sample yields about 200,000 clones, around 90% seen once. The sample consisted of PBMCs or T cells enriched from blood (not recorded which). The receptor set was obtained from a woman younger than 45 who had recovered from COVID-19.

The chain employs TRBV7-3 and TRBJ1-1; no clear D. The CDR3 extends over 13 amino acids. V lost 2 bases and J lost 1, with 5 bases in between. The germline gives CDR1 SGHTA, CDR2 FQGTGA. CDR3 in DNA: TGTGCCAGCAGCTTACAGTCGAACACTGAAGCTTTCTTT. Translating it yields CASSLQSNTEAFF.

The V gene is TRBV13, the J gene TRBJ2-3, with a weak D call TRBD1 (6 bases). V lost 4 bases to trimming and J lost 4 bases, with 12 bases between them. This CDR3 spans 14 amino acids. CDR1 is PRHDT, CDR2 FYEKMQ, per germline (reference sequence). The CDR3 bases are TGTGCCAGCAGCTATCCCCGGACAGCAGATACGCAGTATTTT. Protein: CASSYPRTADTQYF.

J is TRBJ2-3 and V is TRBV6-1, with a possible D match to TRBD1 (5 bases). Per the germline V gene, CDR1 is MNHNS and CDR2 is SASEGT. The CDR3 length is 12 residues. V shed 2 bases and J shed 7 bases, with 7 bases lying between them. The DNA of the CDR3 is TGTGCCAGCAGTGAAAGGGGAAATACGCAGTATTTT. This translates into CASSERGNTQYF.

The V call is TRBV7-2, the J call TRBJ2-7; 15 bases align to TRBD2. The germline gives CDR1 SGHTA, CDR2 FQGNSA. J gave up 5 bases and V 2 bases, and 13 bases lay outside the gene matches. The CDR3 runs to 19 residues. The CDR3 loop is CASSLRGGLAGGPDHEQYF. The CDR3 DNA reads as TGTGCCAGCAGCTTAAGGGGAGGACTAGCGGGAGGGCCGGACCACGAGCAGTACTTC. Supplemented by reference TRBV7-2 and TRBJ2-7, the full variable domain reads GAGVSQSPSNKVTEKGKDVELRCDPISGHTALYWYRQSLGQGLEFLIYFQGNSAPDKSGLPSDRFSAERTGGSVSTLTIQRTQQEDSAVYLCASSLRGGLAGGPDHEQYFGPGTRLTVT.

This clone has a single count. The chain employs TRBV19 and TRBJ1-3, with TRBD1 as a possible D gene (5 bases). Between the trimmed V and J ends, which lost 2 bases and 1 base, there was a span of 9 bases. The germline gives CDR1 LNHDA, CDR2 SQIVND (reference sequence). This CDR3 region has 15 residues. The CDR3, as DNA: TGTGCCAGTAGTATAACACGGGGGTCTGGAAACACCATATATTTT. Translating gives CASSITRGSGNTIYF.

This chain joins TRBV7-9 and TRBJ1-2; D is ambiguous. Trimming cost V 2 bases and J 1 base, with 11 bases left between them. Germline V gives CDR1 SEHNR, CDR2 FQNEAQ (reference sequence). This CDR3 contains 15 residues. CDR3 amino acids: CASSLMGSNNYGYTF. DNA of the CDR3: TGTGCCAGCAGCTTAATGGGTAGCAATAACTATGGCTACACCTTC.

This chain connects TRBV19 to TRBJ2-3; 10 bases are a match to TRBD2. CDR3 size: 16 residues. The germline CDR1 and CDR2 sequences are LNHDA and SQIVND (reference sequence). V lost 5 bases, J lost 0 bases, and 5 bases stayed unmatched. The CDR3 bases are TGTGCCAGTAGTCGAAGCGGGAGGGCTAGCACAGATACGCAGTATTTT. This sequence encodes CASSRSGRASTDTQYF.

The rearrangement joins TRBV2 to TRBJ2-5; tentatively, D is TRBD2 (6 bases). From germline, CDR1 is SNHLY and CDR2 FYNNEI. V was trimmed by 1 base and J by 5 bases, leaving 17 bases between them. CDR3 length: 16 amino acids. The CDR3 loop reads CASSEGVGEVWETQYF. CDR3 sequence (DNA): TGTGCCAGCAGTGAAGGGGTAGGGGAGGTTTGGGAGACCCAGTACTTC. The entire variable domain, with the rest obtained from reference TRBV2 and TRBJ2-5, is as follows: EPEVTQTPSHQVTQMGQEVILRCVPISNHLYFYWYRQILGQKVEFLVSFYNNEISEKSEIFDDQFSVERPDGSNFTLKIRSTKLEDSAMYFCASSEGVGEVWETQYFGPGTRLLVL.

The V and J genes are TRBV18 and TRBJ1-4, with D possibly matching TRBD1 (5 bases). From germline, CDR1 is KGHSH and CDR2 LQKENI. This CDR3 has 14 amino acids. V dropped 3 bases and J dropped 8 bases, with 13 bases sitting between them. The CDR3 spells CASSPRKGNEKLFF. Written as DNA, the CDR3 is TGTGCCAGCTCACCCCGTAAGGGGAACGAAAAACTGTTTTTT.

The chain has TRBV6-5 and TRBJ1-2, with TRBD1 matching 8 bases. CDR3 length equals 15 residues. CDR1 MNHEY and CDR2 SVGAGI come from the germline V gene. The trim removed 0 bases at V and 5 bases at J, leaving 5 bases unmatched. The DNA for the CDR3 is TGTGCCAGCAGTTACTCCAGACAGGGGATATATGGCTACACCTTC. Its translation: CASSYSRQGIYGYTF.

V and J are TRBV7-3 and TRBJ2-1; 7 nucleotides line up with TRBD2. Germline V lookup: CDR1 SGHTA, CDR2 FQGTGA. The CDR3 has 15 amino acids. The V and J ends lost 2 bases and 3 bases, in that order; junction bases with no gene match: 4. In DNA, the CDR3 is TGTGCCAGCAGCTTAGGGACTACGCTCTACAATGAGCAGTTCTTC. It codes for CASSLGTTLYNEQFF.

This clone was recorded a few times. CDR3 residues: CASSQTPDTYEAFF. In DNA, the CDR3 is TGTGCCAGCAGCCAAACCCCTGACACCTATGAAGCTTTCTTT. The chain is built from TRBV3-1 (or the pseudogene TRBV3-2) and TRBJ1-1; D call uncertain. The ends were cut back, 2 bases at V and 7 bases at J, with 14 bases in the middle. Germline CDR1 LGHDT, CDR2 YNNKEL (reference sequence). This CDR3 comprises 14 residues.

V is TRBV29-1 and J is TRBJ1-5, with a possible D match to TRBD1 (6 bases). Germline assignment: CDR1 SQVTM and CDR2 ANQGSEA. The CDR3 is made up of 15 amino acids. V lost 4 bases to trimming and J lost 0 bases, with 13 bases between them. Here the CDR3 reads CSVGGGGLSNQPQHF. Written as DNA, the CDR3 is TGCAGCGTTGGGGGCGGGGGGCTTAGCAATCAGCCCCAGCATTTT.

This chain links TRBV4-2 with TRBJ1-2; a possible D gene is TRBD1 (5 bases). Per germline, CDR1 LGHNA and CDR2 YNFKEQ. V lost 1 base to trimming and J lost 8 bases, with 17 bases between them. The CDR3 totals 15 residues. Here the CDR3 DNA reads TGTGCCAGCAGCCAAGTCGGAGGGGAATCTCGAGGCTACACCTTC. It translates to CASSQVGGESRGYTF.

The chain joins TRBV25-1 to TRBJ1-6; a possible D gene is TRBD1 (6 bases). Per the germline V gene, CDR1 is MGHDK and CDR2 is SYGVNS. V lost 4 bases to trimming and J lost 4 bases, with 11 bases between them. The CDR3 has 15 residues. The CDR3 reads CASSVAGVYNSPLHF. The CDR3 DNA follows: TGTGCCAGCAGTGTGGCAGGGGTGTATAATTCACCCCTCCACTTT.

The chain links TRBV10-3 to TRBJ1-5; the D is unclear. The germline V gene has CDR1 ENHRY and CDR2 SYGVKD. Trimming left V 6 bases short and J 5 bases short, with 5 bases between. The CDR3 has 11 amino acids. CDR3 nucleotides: TGTGCCATCAGCCCGGATCAGCCCCAGCATTTT. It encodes CAISPDQPQHF.

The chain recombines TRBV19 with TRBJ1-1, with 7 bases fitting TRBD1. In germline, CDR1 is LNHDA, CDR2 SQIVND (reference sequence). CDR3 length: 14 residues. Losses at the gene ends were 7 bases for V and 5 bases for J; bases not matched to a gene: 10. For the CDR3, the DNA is TGTGCCAGTAACAAACAGGGGCGGAGGACTGAAGCTTTCTTT. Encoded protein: CASNKQGRRTEAFF.

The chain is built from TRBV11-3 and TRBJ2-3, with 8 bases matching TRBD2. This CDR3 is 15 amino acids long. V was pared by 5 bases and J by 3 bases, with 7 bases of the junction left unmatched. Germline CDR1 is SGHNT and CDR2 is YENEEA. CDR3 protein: CASSLGRGGTDTQYF. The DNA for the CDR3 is TGTGCCAGCAGCCTCGGGAGGGGGGGGACAGATACGCAGTATTTT.

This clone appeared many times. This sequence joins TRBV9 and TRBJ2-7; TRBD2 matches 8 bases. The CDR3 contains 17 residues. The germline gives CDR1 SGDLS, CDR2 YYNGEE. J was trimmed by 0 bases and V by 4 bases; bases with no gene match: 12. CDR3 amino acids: CASSPTTSGSGSYEQYF. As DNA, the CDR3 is TGTGCCAGCAGCCCGACTACAAGCGGGAGTGGCTCCTACGAGCAGTACTTC.

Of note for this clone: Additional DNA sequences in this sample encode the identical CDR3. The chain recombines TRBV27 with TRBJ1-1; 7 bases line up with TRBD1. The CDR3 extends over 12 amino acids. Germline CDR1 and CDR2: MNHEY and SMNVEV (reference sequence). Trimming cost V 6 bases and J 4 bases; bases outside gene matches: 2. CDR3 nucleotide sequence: TGTGCCAGCAGGCAGGGGGGCACTGAAGCTTTCTTT. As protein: CASRQGGTEAFF.

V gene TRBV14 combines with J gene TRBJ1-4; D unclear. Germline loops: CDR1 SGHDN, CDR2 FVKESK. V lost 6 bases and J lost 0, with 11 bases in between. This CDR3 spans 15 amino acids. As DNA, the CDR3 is TGTGCCAGCAGTGATCTACGAACAACTAATGAAAAACTGTTTTTT. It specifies CASSDLRTTNEKLFF.

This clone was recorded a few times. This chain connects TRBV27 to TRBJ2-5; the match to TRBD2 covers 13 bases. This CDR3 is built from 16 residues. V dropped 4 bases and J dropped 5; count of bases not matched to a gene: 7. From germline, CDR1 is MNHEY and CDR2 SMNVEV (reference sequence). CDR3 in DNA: TGTGCCAGCAGTTCATGGACTAGCGGGGGACGGGAGACCCAGTACTTC. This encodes CASSSWTSGGRETQYF.

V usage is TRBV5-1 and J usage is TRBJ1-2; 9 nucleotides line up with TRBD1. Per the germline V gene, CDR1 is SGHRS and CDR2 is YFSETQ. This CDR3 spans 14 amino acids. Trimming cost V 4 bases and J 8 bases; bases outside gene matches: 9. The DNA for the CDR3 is TGCGCCAGCAGCGATACAGGGGGCATGGACGGCTACACCTTC. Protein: CASSDTGGMDGYTF.

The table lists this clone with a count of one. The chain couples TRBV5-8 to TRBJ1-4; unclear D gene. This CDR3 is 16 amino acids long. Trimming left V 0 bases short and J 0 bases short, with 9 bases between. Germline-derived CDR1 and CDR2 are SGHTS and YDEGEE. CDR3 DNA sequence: TGTGCCAGCAGCTTGGGCAGGATTGCAACTAATGAAAAACTGTTTTTT. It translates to CASSLGRIATNEKLFF.

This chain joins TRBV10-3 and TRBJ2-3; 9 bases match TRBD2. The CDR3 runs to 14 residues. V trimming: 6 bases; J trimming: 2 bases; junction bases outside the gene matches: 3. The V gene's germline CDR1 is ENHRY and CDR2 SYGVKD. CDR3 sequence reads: CAISQRGATDTQYF. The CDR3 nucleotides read TGTGCCATCAGCCAGCGGGGGGCCACAGATACGCAGTATTTT.

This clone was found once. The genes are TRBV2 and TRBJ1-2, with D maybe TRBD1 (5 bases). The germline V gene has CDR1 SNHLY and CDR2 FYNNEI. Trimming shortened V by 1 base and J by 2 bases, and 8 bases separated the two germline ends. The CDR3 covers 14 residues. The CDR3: CASSEGGLNYGYTF. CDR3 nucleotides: TGTGCCAGCAGTGAAGGGGGACTGAACTATGGCTACACCTTC.

The CDR3 sequence: CASSYIPSGDTEAFF. The CDR3 DNA reads TGTGCCAGCAGTTACATCCCTTCAGGGGACACTGAAGCTTTCTTT. The chain couples TRBV11-2 to TRBJ1-1; weak D call: TRBD1 (6 bases). CDR1 and CDR2 (germline): SGHAT, FQNNGV. Trimming shortened V by 6 bases and J by 3 bases, and 17 bases separated the two germline ends. The CDR3 spans 15 residues.

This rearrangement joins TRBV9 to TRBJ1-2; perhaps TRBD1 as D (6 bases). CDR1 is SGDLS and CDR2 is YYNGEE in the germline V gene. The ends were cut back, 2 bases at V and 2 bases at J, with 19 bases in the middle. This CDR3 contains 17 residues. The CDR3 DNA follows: TGTGCCAGCAGCGTCACCGGGACAAACAGTCCAAACTATGGCTACACCTTC. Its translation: CASSVTGTNSPNYGYTF.

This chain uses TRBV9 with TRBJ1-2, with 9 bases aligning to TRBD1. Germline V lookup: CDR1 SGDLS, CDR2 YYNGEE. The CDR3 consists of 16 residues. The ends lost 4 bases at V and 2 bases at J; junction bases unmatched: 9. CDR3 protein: CASSPSSGTGNYGYTF. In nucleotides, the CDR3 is TGTGCCAGCAGCCCCAGTTCCGGGACAGGGAACTATGGCTACACCTTC.